The 20 T cell receptor beta chains listed next were all sequenced from one sample in a study of control samples from healthy donors and cancer patients (dated by TCRdb to 2020 to 2021). To prepare the library, the immunoSEQ multiplex PCR assay was applied. TCRdb took this table from immuneACCESS and kept in-frame rearrangements with V and J called. Such tables lack part of the clones; where checked against another copy, unresolved V genes explain under half of the gap, and the rest is unexplained. The sample has 120,000 or so clones on record, 91% of them singletons. The ten biggest clones cover 7.8% of the sample. Sequences were obtained from blood. The receptors stem from a young woman in good health.

The chain employs TRBV5-4 and TRBJ1-5, with a possible D match to TRBD1 (5 bases). The CDR3 has 15 amino acids. The ends were cut back, 4 bases at V and 3 bases at J, with 14 bases in the middle. Germline CDR1 SGHNT, CDR2 YYREEE (reference sequence). This CDR3 is CASSAGGTDNQPQHF. In DNA, the CDR3 is TGTGCCAGCAGCGCGGGAGGGACGGACAATCAGCCCCAGCATTTT.

This chain joins TRBV6-1 and TRBJ2-7; a weak D match, TRBD2 (6 bases). This CDR3 contains 15 residues. Trimming pared 1 base from V and 3 bases from J, leaving 13 bases between. Germline CDR1 is MNHNS and CDR2 is SASEGT. This CDR3 is CASSEEEGLGYEQYF. The DNA for the CDR3 is TGTGCCAGCAGTGAAGAGGAGGGGTTGGGCTACGAGCAGTACTTC.

V gene TRBV5-8 combines with J gene TRBJ2-7; 7 positions agree with TRBD2. The junction had 10 bases not matched to a gene; V was cut back by 8 bases and J by 2 bases. The CDR3 totals 14 residues. CDR1 is SGHTS and CDR2 is YDEGEE in the germline V gene. CDR3 nucleotide sequence: TGTGCCAGTGCCCGGGGAGGGGTCCCCTACGAGCAGTACTTC. As protein: CASARGGVPYEQYF.

The rearrangement uses TRBV7-2 and TRBJ2-7; either TRBD1 or TRBD2 may fit D (5 bases each). V was cut by 2 bases and J by 2 bases, with 7 bases left in between. The CDR3 totals 13 residues. From germline, CDR1 is SGHTA and CDR2 FQGNSA. For the CDR3, the DNA is TGTGCCAGCAGCTTAAGGGGAGCCTACGAGCAGTACTTC. As protein: CASSLRGAYEQYF.

The gene calls are TRBV5-1 and TRBJ2-1, with D possibly matching TRBD1 (6 bases). The germline CDR1 and CDR2 sequences are SGHRS and YFSETQ. The CDR3 runs 14 residues. Deletions cut 2 bases from V and 5 bases from J, with 11 bases between. CDR3 in amino acids: CASSFATGNNEQFF. CDR3 sequence (DNA): TGCGCCAGCAGCTTCGCCACAGGGAACAATGAGCAGTTCTTC.

The V call is TRBV5-1, the J call TRBJ1-4; no clear D gene. The CDR3 length is 15 residues. Trimming took 0 bases from V and 0 from J, leaving 6 bases between them. CDR1 is SGHRS, CDR2 YFSETQ, per germline. Here the CDR3 DNA reads TGCGCCAGCAGCTTGGACGGAGCAACTAATGAAAAACTGTTTTTT. This codes for CASSLDGATNEKLFF.

The chain recombines TRBV16 with TRBJ2-7; 9 bases are a match to TRBD1. Trimming cost V 2 bases and J 3 bases; bases outside gene matches: 2. The CDR3 consists of 14 residues. Looked up from germline, CDR1 is KGHSY and CDR2 is FQNENV. CDR3 coding DNA: TGTGCCAGCAGCCAAGGGACAGGGTACTACGAGCAGTACTTC. Residues: CASSQGTGYYEQYF.

The chain uses TRBV6-2 or TRBV6-3 and TRBJ1-5, with TRBD1 identical over 7 bases. Per germline, CDR1 MNHEY and CDR2 SVGEGT. The CDR3 totals 14 residues. V shed 6 bases, J shed 4 bases, and the junction held 6 bases outside the gene matches. The CDR3 loop is CASSTGVNNQPQHF. The CDR3 DNA sequence: TGTGCCAGCAGCACAGGGGTAAATAATCAGCCCCAGCATTTT.

This chain links TRBV5-6 with TRBJ2-5, with 9 bases aligning to TRBD1. The length of the CDR3 is 16 residues. Germline values: CDR1 SGHDT, CDR2 YYEEEE. V lost 0 bases to trimming and J lost 4 bases; unmatched junction nucleotides: 7. CDR3 DNA sequence: TGTGCCAGCAGCTTGGCCACAGGGGGCGTCACAGAGACCCAGTACTTC. It yields the protein CASSLATGGVTETQYF.

The V and J genes are TRBV19 and TRBJ1-6; D may be TRBD1 (6 bases). V dropped 5 bases and J dropped 5 bases, with 13 bases sitting between them. This CDR3 has 15 amino acids. In germline, CDR1 is LNHDA, CDR2 SQIVND (reference sequence). CDR3 sequence: CASSPEGQNNSPLHF. In nucleotides, the CDR3 is TGTGCCAGTAGTCCGGAAGGACAGAATAATTCACCCCTCCACTTT. Complete variable domain (other parts from reference TRBV19 and TRBJ1-6): DGGITQSPKYLFRKEGQNVTLSCEQNLNHDAMYWYRQDPGQGLRLIYYSQIVNDFQKGDIAEGYSVSREKKESFPLTVTSAQKNPTAFYLCASSPEGQNNSPLHFGNGTRLTVT.

This sequence joins TRBV19 and TRBJ1-3, with a weak D call TRBD1 (5 bases). CDR1 and CDR2 from the germline V gene are LNHDA and SQIVND (reference sequence). The CDR3 is 16 amino acids. The V gene lost 4 bases and the J gene lost 2 bases, with 15 bases spanning the gap. The CDR3 loop is CASSSPGLSAGNTIYF. In DNA, the CDR3 is TGTGCCAGTAGTAGCCCAGGGTTATCGGCTGGAAACACCATATATTTT.

This clone was seen a single time. V is TRBV3-1 (or the pseudogene TRBV3-2) and J is TRBJ1-4; tentative D call: TRBD1 (6 bases). From germline, CDR1 is LGHDT and CDR2 YNNKEL (reference sequence). V was shortened by 2 bases and J by 5 bases, with 6 bases between the two germline ends. CDR3 size: 13 residues. For the CDR3, the DNA is TGTGCCAGCAGCCAAAGGGGGAATGAAAAACTGTTTTTT. This encodes CASSQRGNEKLFF.

This clone was observed a few times. The V call is TRBV2, the J call TRBJ2-5; a weak D match, TRBD1 (9 bases). V was trimmed by 8 bases and J by 14 bases, leaving 15 bases between them. The CDR3 is 10 amino acids. Per germline, CDR1 SNHLY and CDR2 FYNNEI. The CDR3 loop reads CASRGGQGYF. In nucleotides, the CDR3 is TGTGCCAGCCGGGGGGGACAGGGATACTTC.

The rearrangement joins TRBV28 to TRBJ2-7, with 13 bases fitting TRBD2. The CDR3 has 16 residues. Germline loops: CDR1 MDHEN, CDR2 SYDVKM. V shed 5 bases and J 3 bases; nucleotides not matched to a gene: 7. This chain's CDR3 is CASSRLAGGEVYEQYF. CDR3 in DNA: TGTGCCAGCAGTCGACTAGCGGGAGGAGAGGTCTACGAGCAGTACTTC. The whole variable domain, filled in from reference TRBV28 and TRBJ2-7, reads DVKVTQSSRYLVKRTGEKVFLECVQDMDHENMFWYRQDPGLGLRLIYFSYDVKMKEKGDIPEGYSVSREKKERFSLILESASTNQTSMYLCASSRLAGGEVYEQYFGPGTRLTVT.

The chain uses TRBV6-5 and TRBJ1-2, with 7 bases fitting TRBD1. Germline-derived CDR1 and CDR2 are MNHEY and SVGAGI. J lost 4 bases, V lost 7 bases, and 12 bases had no gene match. The CDR3 covers 15 residues. The CDR3, as DNA: TGTGCCAGCACCGAACGGGAGGGGGCGGGCTATGGCTACACCTTC. Encoded protein: CASTEREGAGYGYTF.

The chain links TRBV19 to TRBJ1-1, with 9 bases identical to TRBD1. CDR3 length equals 17 residues. CDR1 is LNHDA, CDR2 SQIVND, per germline (reference sequence). Trimming removed 7 bases from V and 0 bases from J; junction bases left unmatched: 12. CDR3 in amino acids: CASKPRTGATMNTEAFF. CDR3 bases: TGTGCCAGTAAGCCCCGGACAGGGGCAACTATGAACACTGAAGCTTTCTTT. Looking up the rest from reference TRBV19 and TRBJ1-1 gives the full variable domain: DGGITQSPKYLFRKEGQNVTLSCEQNLNHDAMYWYRQDPGQGLRLIYYSQIVNDFQKGDIAEGYSVSREKKESFPLTVTSAQKNPTAFYLCASKPRTGATMNTEAFFGQGTRLTVV.

The chain links TRBV2 to TRBJ2-7, with D unclear. The CDR3 length is 14 residues. Trimming removed 6 bases at V and 6 bases at J, with 18 bases between. Per the germline V gene, CDR1 is SNHLY and CDR2 is FYNNEI. CDR3 sequence reads: CASSLYSANSEQYF. The CDR3 nucleotides are TGTGCCAGCAGCTTGTATTCCGCTAACTCCGAGCAGTACTTC.

This clone showed up just once. V usage is TRBV14 and J usage is TRBJ2-2; D is unclear. The CDR3 length is 14 residues. Trimming stripped 5 bases from V and 0 bases from J, with 7 bases between. Looked up from germline, CDR1 is SGHDN and CDR2 is FVKESK. The CDR3: CASSWAPNTGELFF. The CDR3 DNA reads TGTGCCAGCAGCTGGGCCCCGAACACCGGGGAGCTGTTTTTT.

This chain uses TRBV5-5 with TRBJ1-3; tentative D call: TRBD1 (5 bases). Trimming cost V 0 bases and J 4 bases, with 8 bases left between them. This CDR3 comprises 14 residues. Looked up from germline, CDR1 is SGHKS and CDR2 is YYEKEE (reference sequence). For the CDR3, the DNA is TGTGCCAGCAGCTTGGGACAGTCCGGAAACACCATATATTTT. Protein: CASSLGQSGNTIYF.

V gene TRBV30 combines with J gene TRBJ2-3, with D perhaps TRBD1 (5 bases). CDR1 GTSNPN and CDR2 SVGIG come from the germline V gene (reference sequence). Trimming took off 5 bases at V and 2 bases at J, with 17 bases between the two ends. The CDR3 has 15 amino acids. The CDR3, as DNA: TGTGCCTGGCGAAACGAAGGACACGCCACAGATACGCAGTATTTT. Translated: CAWRNEGHATDTQYF.